This T cell receptor beta chain was observed in a study of CD8 T cells in Susac syndrome. V shed 0 bases and J shed 1 base, with 6 bases lying between them. From germline, CDR1 is MGHRA and CDR2 YSYEKL. The length of the CDR3 is 15 residues. An input of roughly 0.45 to 1 ug of RNA was subjected to reverse transcription using random hexamers. The immunoSEQ assay covered 54 Vbeta and 13 Jbeta segments for CDR3. TCRdb recomputed calls from the immunoSEQ multiplex PCR reads with MiXCR, one row per CDR3 protein. The sample consists of about 69,000 distinct CDR3 sequences, around 93% of them appearing once. Sequencing of TCR beta was performed on blood CD8+ T cells and on blood CD4+ T cells.

The specimen sequenced was CD8+ T cells from PBMCs. This sequence was found in a human donor in good health. This sequence joins TRBV4-1 and TRBJ2-2; maybe TRBD1 (5 bases). The CDR3 loop reads CASSQEQGNTGELFF. The CDR3 DNA reads as TGCGCCAGCAGCCAAGAGCAGGGGAACACCGGGGAGCTGTTTTTT.